This is a list of T cell receptor beta chains from one sample in a study of metastatic and nonmetastatic thyroid tumors. MiXCR re-clonotyped the PCR reads for TCRdb. The sample records about 18,000 clones, less than 30% being singletons. Sequences were obtained from tumor tissue. The receptors here all came from a male donor with papillary thyroid cancer or a benign thyroid nodule (not recorded which). Some clones in this sample may be carry-over from other donors' samples. The CDR3 runs from the conserved cysteine through the conserved F or W. A D gene is named only where the DNA matches it firmly. Rows may omit the clone size; those that give it use once, few, many or a size class.

>TRBV12-3/TRBV12-4|-|TRBJ1-5|TRBD1
CASSPGTGGRQPQHF
TGTGCCAGCAGTCCCGGGACAGGGGGAAGGCAGCCCCAGCATTTT
>TRBV2|medium-sized|TRBJ2-7|-
CASSEGRRSYEQYF
TGTGCCAGCAGTGAGGGCAGAAGGTCCTACGAGCAGTACTTC
>TRBV14|many|TRBJ2-7|-
CASSQAVGTYEQYF
TGTGCCAGCAGCCAAGCGGTAGGGACCTACGAGCAGTACTTC
>TRBV14|-|TRBJ2-3|-
CASSQASAYTYTQYF
TGTGCCAGCAGCCAAGCTAGCGCTTACACATATACGCAGTATTTT
>TRBV20-1|-|TRBJ1-4|-
CSARDRSGANEKLFF
TGCAGTGCTAGAGATCGTTCTGGGGCTAATGAAAAACTGTTTTTT
>TRBV20-1|-|TRBJ2-4|-
CSARQGLGKNIQYF
TGCAGTGCTAGACAGGGTTTGGGAAAAAACATTCAGTACTTC
>TRBV5-1|few|TRBJ2-7|TRBD1
CASSGTGGRGAEQYF
TGCGCCAGCAGCGGCACAGGGGGCCGTGGGGCCGAGCAGTACTTC
>TRBV30|many|TRBJ1-4|TRBD1
CAWSGGQGFEKLFF
TGTGCCTGGAGTGGAGGACAGGGGTTCGAAAAACTGTTTTTT
>TRBV30|once|TRBJ1-1|-
CAWSGRYMNTEAFF
TGTGCCTGGAGTGGTCGATACATGAACACTGAAGCTTTCTTT
>TRBV18|-|TRBJ2-7|-
CASSPAGTDYEQYF
TGTGCCAGCTCACCGGCCGGGACGGATTACGAGCAGTACTTC
>TRBV5-6|many|TRBJ2-3|-
CASSLVRPGDTQYF
TGTGCCAGCAGCTTGGTTAGACCAGGGGATACGCAGTATTTT
>TRBV28|few|TRBJ1-5|-
CASSSGDQPQHF
TGTGCCAGCAGCTCGGGGGATCAGCCCCAGCATTTT
>TRBV6-2/TRBV6-3|few|TRBJ2-1|-
CASTLGNEQFF
TGTGCCAGCACCCTTGGTAATGAGCAGTTCTTC
>TRBV25-1|many|TRBJ1-1|TRBD1
CASIPLGQGSTEAFF
TGTGCCAGCATACCCCTCGGACAGGGGAGCACTGAAGCTTTCTTT
>TRBV12-3/TRBV12-4|few|TRBJ2-1|-
CASSASVKGNEQFF
TGTGCCAGCAGTGCTTCTGTCAAGGGCAATGAGCAGTTCTTC
>TRBV20-1|few|TRBJ2-5|TRBD1
CSATDRDETQYF
TGCAGTGCAACCGACAGGGATGAGACCCAGTACTTC
>TRBV30|-|TRBJ1-3|TRBD1
CAWTRTGGNTIYF
TGTGCCTGGACTCGGACAGGAGGGAACACCATATATTTT
>TRBV2|many|TRBJ2-5|-
CASSEDGGGGETQYF
TGTGCCAGCAGTGAAGATGGTGGAGGTGGAGAGACCCAGTACTTC
>TRBV10-2|few|TRBJ2-7|-
CATHRDDKYF
TGCGCCACCCACCGGGACGACAAGTACTTC
>TRBV13|-|TRBJ2-7|TRBD1
CASSFPGQGALEHYF
TGTGCCAGCAGCTTTCCGGGACAGGGGGCTCTAGAGCATTACTTC
>TRBV20-1|few|TRBJ2-2|TRBD2
CSTHGLVSGELFF
TGCAGTACACACGGACTAGTCTCAGGGGAGCTGTTTTTT
>TRBV7-2|-|TRBJ1-2|TRBD1
CASSPTGGYGYTF
TGTGCCAGCAGCCCGACAGGGGGATATGGCTACACCTTC
>TRBV5-8|-|TRBJ1-6|-
CASSTVDSWSSYNSPLHF
TGTGCCAGCAGCACGGTCGACTCCTGGAGCTCCTATAATTCACCCCTCCACTTT
>TRBV11-2|-|TRBJ1-5|-
CASSPWGGRGNQPQHF
TGTGCCAGCAGCCCTTGGGGTGGGAGGGGCAATCAGCCCCAGCATTTT
>TRBV20-1|-|TRBJ2-7|-
CSARLSGTYEQYF
TGCAGTGCTAGATTGTCGGGGACCTACGAGCAGTACTTC
>TRBV2|-|TRBJ1-1|-
CASSERSGLTEAFF
TGTGCCAGCAGTGAAAGGTCAGGGCTCACTGAAGCTTTCTTT
>TRBV20-1|-|TRBJ2-3|TRBD2
CSARGLAGVLDTQYF
TGCAGTGCTAGAGGACTAGCGGGAGTGTTAGATACGCAGTATTTT
>TRBV28|-|TRBJ2-7|TRBD1
CASNPGDRSSYEQYF
TGTGCCAGCAACCCAGGGGACAGATCATCCTACGAGCAGTACTTC
>TRBV27|few|TRBJ2-7|-
CASSSLSTGYTYEQYF
TGTGCCAGCAGTTCCCTATCTACAGGTTACACCTACGAGCAGTACTTC
>TRBV30|-|TRBJ2-7|-
CAWSDKSYEQYF
TGTGCCTGGAGTGACAAAAGTTACGAGCAGTACTTC
>TRBV18|-|TRBJ2-5|-
CASSPAGTTGIETQYF
TGTGCCAGCTCACCAGCCGGGACAACAGGGATAGAGACCCAGTACTTC
>TRBV6-1|few|TRBJ1-2|TRBD1
CASSDNTGDRGYNF
TGTGCCAGCAGTGACAATACAGGGGATCGAGGCTACAACTTC
>TRBV12-3/TRBV12-4|few|TRBJ2-4|TRBD1
CASSWGQGNIQYF
TGTGCCAGCAGTTGGGGACAGGGGAACATTCAGTACTTC
>TRBV5-1|few|TRBJ1-2|TRBD1
CASSEDRDSYGYTF
TGCGCCAGCAGCGAGGACCGGGACAGCTATGGCTACACCTTC
>TRBV28|-|TRBJ2-5|-
CASSVANQETQYF
TGTGCCAGCAGTGTAGCGAATCAAGAGACCCAGTACTTC
>TRBV7-9|many|TRBJ2-3|TRBD2
CASSLVLSGGDTQYF
TGTGCCAGCAGCTTAGTGCTCAGCGGGGGAGATACGCAGTATTTT
>TRBV7-8|many|TRBJ1-1|TRBD1
CASSIRAGGEAFF
TGTGCCAGCTCCATTCGAGCAGGGGGCGAAGCTTTCTTT